Below, 26 T cell receptor beta chains from the same sample are listed, as sequenced in a study of OX40 agonist ivuxolimab in advanced cancers. Generated by immunoSEQ multiplex PCR, the TCRdb table keeps only in-frame clones and is missing some. Among some 37,000 clones listed, more than 75% were seen once. The sequenced sample was CD4+ or CD8+ T cells sorted from blood, obtained in a trial of the OX40 agonist ivuxolimab. These receptors were obtained from an adult with an advanced solid tumor such as melanoma, head and neck, liver or kidney cancer.

V usage is TRBV25-1 and J usage is TRBJ2-3; 7 nucleotides agree with TRBD1. The CDR3 length is 12 residues. The V segment lost 6 bases and the J segment 3 bases; nucleotides outside the gene matches: 0. In germline, CDR1 is MGHDK, CDR2 SYGVNS. CDR3 region: CASRQGTDTQYF. The CDR3 DNA reads as TGTGCCAGCAGACAGGGGACAGATACGCAGTATTTT.

The V gene is TRBV28, the J gene TRBJ2-7; TRBD2 matches at 10 bases. Per the germline V gene, CDR1 is MDHEN and CDR2 is SYDVKM. The ends lost 3 bases at V and 9 bases at J; junction bases unmatched: 8. This CDR3 spans 14 amino acids. The chain's CDR3 is CASSFQLAGHGQYF. The DNA for the CDR3 is TGTGCCAGCAGTTTCCAACTAGCGGGGCATGGGCAGTACTTC.

By its share, this clone is medium-sized (0.01 to 0.1%). The chain joins TRBV4-1 to TRBJ1-2, with a possible D match to TRBD1 (6 bases). Germline V CDR1 and CDR2: MGHRA, YSYEKL. This CDR3 is built from 13 residues. The ends were cut back, 0 bases at V and 8 bases at J, with 10 bases in the middle. The CDR3: CASSQDPGGGYTF. DNA for the CDR3: TGCGCCAGCAGCCAAGATCCCGGGGGCGGCTACACCTTC.

This chain links TRBV5-1 with TRBJ2-3, with 11 bases identical to TRBD2. The CDR3 has 19 residues. CDR1 and CDR2 from the germline V gene are SGHRS and YFSETQ. J was trimmed by 1 base and V by 3 bases; bases with no gene match: 13. The CDR3 DNA is TGCGCCAGCAGCTCGTTCATACTAGCGGGAGATCTGGGCACAGATACGCAGTATTTT. Its protein is CASSSFILAGDLGTDTQYF.

V gene TRBV5-4 combines with J gene TRBJ2-1; 10 nucleotides line up with TRBD2. Trimming at V came to 3 bases and at J to 3 bases, leaving 6 bases not matched to a gene. The length of the CDR3 is 16 residues. Per germline, CDR1 SGHNT and CDR2 YYREEE (reference sequence). CDR3 nucleotides: TGTGCCAGCAGCTCAATTGGACTAGCGGACTACAATGAGCAGTTCTTC. It yields the protein CASSSIGLADYNEQFF.

The chain uses TRBV11-3 and TRBJ2-1; D is undetermined. Trimming shortened V by 0 bases and J by 6 bases, and 6 bases separated the two germline ends. CDR3 size: 13 residues. CDR1 is SGHNT, CDR2 YENEEA, per germline. The CDR3 sequence is CASSLDAPNEQFF. The CDR3, as DNA: TGTGCCAGCAGCTTAGACGCCCCCAATGAGCAGTTCTTC.

This clone is categorized as medium-sized. The chain combines TRBV5-1 with TRBJ2-7, with 9 bases fitting TRBD2. With V trimmed by 1 base and J by 6 bases, 8 bases remained unmatched. The CDR3 is 15 residues long. Germline V CDR1 and CDR2: SGHRS, YFSETQ. CDR3 protein: CASSLSASGALEQYF. The CDR3 nucleotides read TGCGCCAGCAGCTTGTCGGCTAGCGGGGCTCTCGAGCAGTACTTC.

This clone has only one observation. The chain joins TRBV9 to TRBJ1-3; D gene uncertain. V lost 3 bases and J lost 0, with 10 bases in between. This CDR3 has 15 amino acids. Germline values: CDR1 SGDLS, CDR2 YYNGEE. This CDR3 is CASSDPVSSGNTIYF. DNA for the CDR3: TGTGCCAGCAGCGACCCAGTGAGCTCTGGAAACACCATATATTTT.

By share of the sample, this clone is medium-sized (0.01 to 0.1%). The sample has other DNA sequences that encode this CDR3 too. The chain carries TRBV19 and TRBJ1-5, with 9 bases identical to TRBD1. The CDR3 is made up of 15 amino acids. CDR1 and CDR2 from the germline V gene are LNHDA and SQIVND (reference sequence). The ends lost 2 bases at V and 6 bases at J; junction bases unmatched: 5. The CDR3 loop reads CASSIWGQGGQPQHF. DNA of the CDR3: TGTGCCAGTAGTATATGGGGACAGGGAGGTCAGCCCCAGCATTTT.

This clone was counted between two and nine times. V is TRBV7-9 and J is TRBJ1-1; D gene unclear. Germline V gene sequence: CDR1 SEHNR, CDR2 FQNEAQ (reference sequence). V lost 0 bases and J 6 bases, leaving 11 bases between the germline ends. The CDR3 contains 14 residues. CDR3 in amino acids: CASSLAIRGPEAFF. In DNA form, the CDR3 reads TGTGCCAGCAGCTTAGCGATTCGGGGTCCTGAAGCTTTCTTT.

In the case of this clone: Other DNA sequences in the sample encode the same CDR3. V and J are TRBV20-1 and TRBJ2-7, with unresolved D. This CDR3 contains 11 residues. Trimming took 1 base from V and 4 from J, leaving 5 bases between them. Per the germline V gene, CDR1 is DFQATT and CDR2 is SNEGSKA (reference sequence). CDR3 loop: CSARAGYEQYF. The CDR3 DNA follows: TGCAGTGCTAGAGCGGGTTACGAGCAGTACTTC.

This clone was seen only once. The V gene is TRBV19, the J gene TRBJ1-5, with no clear D. The germline CDR1 and CDR2 sequences are LNHDA and SQIVND (reference sequence). Trimming left V 5 bases short and J 0 bases short, with 11 bases between. CDR3 size: 15 residues. The chain's CDR3 is CASSLRSYSNQPQHF. CDR3 bases: TGTGCCAGTAGTCTGAGGAGTTATAGCAATCAGCCCCAGCATTTT.

This rearrangement joins TRBV7-9 to TRBJ2-3; D perhaps matches TRBD2 (6 bases). The CDR3 has 15 amino acids. Germline-derived CDR1 and CDR2 are SEHNR and FQNEAQ (reference sequence). V gave up 5 bases and J gave up 2 bases, with 14 bases separating them. The CDR3 is CASSQIADNTDTQYF. DNA for the CDR3: TGTGCCAGCAGCCAAATAGCGGATAACACAGATACGCAGTATTTT.

This clone was observed a handful of times. V gene TRBV19 combines with J gene TRBJ2-7; TRBD2 might be the D (6 bases). The CDR3 runs 15 residues. CDR1 and CDR2 (germline): LNHDA, SQIVND (reference sequence). Trimming removed 3 bases at V and 5 bases at J, with 17 bases between. The CDR3 DNA reads TGTGCCAGTAGTATGCTTTGGGGAGGACGCCACGAGCAGTACTTC. The encoded protein is CASSMLWGGRHEQYF.

This clone showed up just a few times. V usage is TRBV5-1 and J usage is TRBJ2-7; 8 nucleotides agree with TRBD2. CDR1 is SGHRS and CDR2 is YFSETQ in the germline V gene. Trimming at V came to 3 bases and at J to 3 bases, leaving 5 bases not matched to a gene. The CDR3 contains 14 residues. The CDR3 is CASSSSGTSYEQYF. The CDR3, as DNA: TGCGCCAGCAGCTCCTCCGGGACTAGCTACGAGCAGTACTTC.

J is TRBJ2-1 and V is TRBV14, with D unclear. Germline assignment: CDR1 SGHDN and CDR2 FVKESK. The CDR3 has 11 amino acids. V dropped 4 bases and J dropped 4 bases, with 2 bases sitting between them. CDR3 sequence (DNA): TGTGCCAGCAGCCGGTACAATGAGCAGTTCTTC. It codes for CASSRYNEQFF.

This clone was picked up one time. V is TRBV6-1 and J is TRBJ2-2, with 10 positions matching TRBD1. The CDR3 contains 12 residues. The germline CDR1 and CDR2 sequences are MNHNS and SASEGT. CDR3 residues: CVDRGPGGELFF. The CDR3 nucleotides are TGTGTCGACAGGGGGCCGGGCGGGGAGCTGTTTTTT.

J is TRBJ1-1 and V is TRBV4-1, with unresolved D. The CDR3 totals 13 residues. Trimming removed 0 bases from V and 7 bases from J, with 9 bases in between. The germline V gene has CDR1 MGHRA and CDR2 YSYEKL. DNA for the CDR3: TGCGCCAGCAGCCAAGACCCTCCTGGTGAAGCTTTCTTT. Protein: CASSQDPPGEAFF.

The rearrangement links TRBV6-5 to TRBJ2-7, with D possibly called TRBD1 or TRBD2 (5 bases each). This CDR3 contains 14 residues. Germline V gene sequence: CDR1 MNHEY, CDR2 SVGAGI. V lost 6 bases, J lost 3 bases, and 15 bases lay in between. Here the CDR3 reads CASRVGPLSYEQYF. The CDR3 DNA reads TGTGCCAGCAGGGTGGGACCTCTAAGCTACGAGCAGTACTTC.

This rearrangement joins TRBV13 to TRBJ1-1; no reliable D call. Germline V CDR1 and CDR2: PRHDT, FYEKMQ (reference sequence). With 7 bases removed from V and 3 bases from J, the gap between germline ends came to 6 bases. The CDR3 runs to 11 residues. The CDR3 reads CASIRDTEAFF. The CDR3 DNA follows: TGTGCCAGCATTAGGGACACTGAAGCTTTCTTT.

The chain carries TRBV19 and TRBJ2-7, with D unresolved. CDR3 length: 11 amino acids. Trimming cost V 3 bases and J 4 bases, with 4 bases left between them. Germline assignment: CDR1 LNHDA and CDR2 SQIVND (reference sequence). CDR3 DNA: TGTGCCAGTAGTATGGGATACGAGCAGTACTTC. Its protein product is CASSMGYEQYF. The whole variable domain, filled in from reference TRBV19 and TRBJ2-7, reads DGGITQSPKYLFRKEGQNVTLSCEQNLNHDAMYWYRQDPGQGLRLIYYSQIVNDFQKGDIAEGYSVSREKKESFPLTVTSAQKNPTAFYLCASSMGYEQYFGPGTRLTVT.

V usage is TRBV9 and J usage is TRBJ2-5; D gene uncertain. V shed 0 bases and J shed 1 base, with 10 bases lying between them. There are 15 residues in the CDR3. The germline CDR1 and CDR2 sequences are SGDLS and YYNGEE. Here the CDR3 reads CASSVDVQFQETQYF. CDR3 coding DNA: TGTGCCAGCAGCGTAGATGTACAGTTCCAAGAGACCCAGTACTTC.

This clone was observed once. The chain employs TRBV28 and TRBJ1-5; TRBD1 agrees at 8 bases. The V gene end was trimmed by 5 bases and the J gene end by 3 bases; junction bases not matched to a gene: 9. The CDR3 runs 16 residues. Germline CDR1 and CDR2: MDHEN and SYDVKM. The CDR3 reads CASSHFQGALNQPQHF. The CDR3 DNA sequence: TGTGCCAGCAGTCATTTCCAGGGGGCCCTCAATCAGCCCCAGCATTTT.

The chain links TRBV2 to TRBJ1-5; tentative D call: TRBD1 (5 bases). The CDR3 covers 12 residues. V lost 6 bases and J 2 bases, leaving 5 bases between the germline ends. Germline V gene lookup returns CDR1 SNHLY and CDR2 FYNNEI. The CDR3 reads CASRTGNQPQHF. CDR3 DNA: TGTGCCAGCAGGACAGGCAATCAGCCCCAGCATTTT.

V is TRBV7-3 and J is TRBJ2-1; D may be TRBD2 (6 bases). CDR1 is SGHTA and CDR2 is FQGTGA in the germline V gene. CDR3 size: 16 residues. Trimming cost V 2 bases and J 5 bases, with 16 bases left between them. The CDR3 reads CASSLGYQLANNEQFF. The CDR3 DNA follows: TGTGCCAGCAGCTTAGGTTACCAGCTAGCGAACAATGAGCAGTTCTTC.

The rearrangement joins TRBV29-1 to TRBJ2-1; tentatively, D is TRBD2 (6 bases). The ends were cut back, 4 bases at V and 0 bases at J, with 19 bases in the middle. The CDR3 has 17 amino acids. Germline-derived CDR1 and CDR2 are SQVTM and ANQGSEA. Here the CDR3 reads CSVVGGARTSSYNEQFF. CDR3 sequence (DNA): TGCAGCGTTGTAGGCGGGGCCAGGACGAGCTCCTACAATGAGCAGTTCTTC.